This paragraph reports one TCR beta chain. What it recognizes is unknown. This sample is drawn from a study of cytomegalovirus exposure and HLA in healthy donors. Overall study: Sequencing of around 200 million T cells in an earlier analysis found roughly 120 million unique TCR beta sequences.

The CDR3 length is 15 residues. J gave up 3 bases and V 3 bases, and 6 bases lay outside the gene matches. Germline CDR1 is SGHDN and CDR2 is FVKESK. Findings of the study overall: In a later analysis, at a false discovery rate of 0.05, some 17,000 TCR beta sequences were associated with HLA alleles. In a later analysis, CMV-associated beta chains were mostly HLA-associated, it appeared.

PCR primers comprised 60 Vbeta and 13 Jbeta primers. Method: immunoSEQ multiplex PCR; TCRdb's copy keeps in-frame clones and lacks some. The profile shows some 100,000 clones, approximately 71% of them singletons. Sequencing was carried out using PBMCs. This TCR was sampled from a man in his forties in good health and CMV-seronegative. V is TRBV14 and J is TRBJ2-7; 9 bases agree with TRBD1. CDR3 residues: CASSQVNRGLYEQYF. For the CDR3, the DNA is TGTGCCAGCAGCCAGGTTAACAGGGGGCTCTACGAGCAGTACTTC.